This T cell receptor (beta chain) was profiled in a study of T cell responses to AZD1222 COVID-19 vaccine. Looking at the study overall: Second-dose schedules of about 4 or about 12 weeks were combined.

Germline V gives CDR1 PRHDT, CDR2 FYEKMQ (reference sequence). Trimming cost V 3 bases and J 4 bases; bases outside gene matches: 5. The CDR3 consists of 15 residues. Clones were sequenced by immunoSEQ multiplex PCR, and TCRdb holds only the in-frame ones, with some missing. The table lists around 120,000 clones, around 94% of them singletons, with approximately 2.2% in the top ten. The sequence was collected from an adult in good health. V is TRBV13 and J is TRBJ2-1; 8 bases map to TRBD2. Sequencing was performed on peripheral blood, taken on day 0 of AZD1222 vaccination. The CDR3 sequence: CASSFTSGAYNEQFF. The CDR3 DNA reads TGTGCCAGCAGCTTCACTAGCGGAGCATACAATGAGCAGTTCTTC.